This entry lists 12 T cell receptor beta chains sequenced from one sample in a study of T cell repertoires in cytomegalovirus infection (dated by TCRdb to between 2017 and 2020). The sample was run on an Illumina HiSeq 1500. TCRdb itself trimmed the public reads at Q25 with fastp, ran MiXCR and retained productive beta chains. CDR3 protein sequences are deduplicated, and each keeps its most common genes and DNA. This sample comprises around 110,000 distinct CDR3 sequences, around a tenth of them detected only once. Together, the top ten hold around a third of the sample. Antigens of these TCRs are unknown. Sequences were obtained from PBMCs, sequenced either directly or after in vitro stimulation (not recorded which). The receptors shown here come from a human donor in good health (CMV status not recorded). Some clones in this sample may be carry-over from other donors' samples.

With regard to this clonotype: A single base separates this from a much larger clone, so it may be a read error. No conserved phenylalanine or tryptophan is present at the end of the CDR3, so a read error is the likely explanation. The V gene is TRBV6-2 or TRBV6-3, the J gene TRBJ2-4; 7 positions agree with TRBD2. V shed 0 bases and J 0 bases; nucleotides not matched to a gene: 8. The CDR3 is 18 amino acids. CDR1 and CDR2 (germline): MNHEY, SVGEGT. The DNA for the CDR3 is TGTGCCAGCAGTTACTCGTCGTCTAGCGGAAAAGCCAAAAACATTCAGTACCTC. It yields the protein CASSYSSSSGKAKNIQYL.

The J gene is TRBJ2-3, the V gene TRBV27; 13 nucleotides agree with TRBD2. Per the germline V gene, CDR1 is MNHEY and CDR2 is SMNVEV (reference sequence). This CDR3 is 15 amino acids long. J gave up 4 bases and V 6 bases, and 4 bases lay outside the gene matches. The CDR3 DNA sequence: TGTGCCAGCAGAACGGGGACTAGCGGGGCAGATACGCAGTATTTT. Encoded protein: CASRTGTSGADTQYF.

This clonotype was recorded many times. This rearrangement joins TRBV7-3 to TRBJ2-3, with no clear D. From germline, CDR1 is SGHTA and CDR2 FQGTGA. V was trimmed by 5 bases and J by 2 bases, leaving 11 bases between them. CDR3 length: 14 amino acids. DNA for the CDR3: TGTGCCAGCAGCCCCACGGCAGTCACAGATACGCAGTATTTT. This codes for CASSPTAVTDTQYF.

This clonotype was seen a few times. This chain joins TRBV28 and TRBJ1-2; 7 bases match TRBD1. This CDR3 comprises 15 residues. After removal of 8 bases from V and 5 bases from J, the junction contained 14 bases not matched to a gene. CDR1 MDHEN and CDR2 SYDVKM come from the germline V gene. In DNA, the CDR3 is TGTGCCAGCTCGAGTGGGGACAGAACCAATTATGGCTACACCTTC. Translated: CASSSGDRTNYGYTF.

This clonotype was counted ten times or more. V gene TRBV7-8 combines with J gene TRBJ2-5, with D possibly TRBD1 on 5 matching bases. The length of the CDR3 is 13 residues. Germline V gives CDR1 SGHVS, CDR2 FQNEAQ. Trimming removed 5 bases from V and 5 bases from J, with 12 bases in between. The CDR3 sequence is CASSPPRAETQYF. In nucleotides, the CDR3 is TGTGCCAGCAGCCCTCCCAGGGCGGAGACCCAGTACTTC.

The chain combines TRBV19 with TRBJ2-1, with 10 bases matching TRBD2. There are 16 residues in the CDR3. Germline trimming cut 8 bases from V and 9 bases from J; bases unmatched to any gene: 16. Germline CDR1 LNHDA, CDR2 SQIVND (reference sequence). The CDR3 here is CASSTFGSGRRGEQFF. CDR3 sequence (DNA): TGTGCCAGTTCTACTTTCGGTAGCGGGAGGAGGGGTGAGCAGTTCTTC.

This clonotype was seen many times. The J gene is TRBJ1-2, the V gene TRBV4-1; possibly TRBD1 for D (5 bases). Germline CDR1 reads MGHRA; CDR2 reads YSYEKL. Trimming removed 0 bases from V and 3 bases from J, with 11 bases in between. This CDR3 comprises 15 residues. Here the CDR3 reads CASSQERGTDYGYTF. The DNA of the CDR3 is TGCGCCAGCAGCCAAGAACGGGGGACGGACTATGGCTACACCTTC.

Ten or more counts support this clonotype. The chain carries TRBV7-8 and TRBJ2-3; D is uncertain. Germline V lookup: CDR1 SGHVS, CDR2 FQNEAQ. The CDR3 runs to 14 residues. V gave up 0 bases and J gave up 3 bases, with 7 bases separating them. CDR3 DNA sequence: TGTGCCAGCAGCTTAGCGCGATTAACAGATACGCAGTATTTT. Protein: CASSLARLTDTQYF.

This clonotype has ten or more counts. This sequence joins TRBV7-2 and TRBJ1-2; D ambiguous. Germline CDR1 reads SGHTA; CDR2 reads FQGNSA. With 3 bases removed from V and 3 bases from J, the gap between germline ends came to 8 bases. This CDR3 is 13 amino acids long. CDR3 nucleotides: TGTGCCAGCAGCTTGGGTCAATACTATGGCTACACCTTC. It is translated as CASSLGQYYGYTF. The full variable domain, in which reference TRBV7-2 and TRBJ1-2 provide the parts outside the CDR3, is GAGVSQSPSNKVTEKGKDVELRCDPISGHTALYWYRQSLGQGLEFLIYFQGNSAPDKSGLPSDRFSAERTGGSVSTLTIQRTQQEDSAVYLCASSLGQYYGYTFGSGTRLTVV.

The table lists this clonotype with many counts. The CDR3 sequence is CASSQGWQSSYNEQFF. The CDR3, as DNA: TGCGCCAGCAGCCAAGGGTGGCAGAGCTCCTACAATGAGCAGTTCTTC. This chain links TRBV4-1 with TRBJ2-1; no clear D. The V end was cut by 1 base, the J end by 0 bases, with 10 bases between. This CDR3 comprises 16 residues. The V gene's germline CDR1 is MGHRA and CDR2 YSYEKL.

The chain recombines TRBV19 with TRBJ2-3; 8 bases are a match to TRBD2. Germline lookup yields CDR1 LNHDA and CDR2 SQIVND (reference sequence). V gave up 5 bases and J gave up 5 bases; unmatched junction bases: 3. The CDR3 is 13 amino acids. CDR3 sequence reads: CASSWAGGDTQYF. The CDR3 DNA follows: TGTGCCAGTAGTTGGGCGGGAGGAGATACGCAGTATTTT.

This clonotype has ten or more counts. The J gene is TRBJ1-2, the V gene TRBV7-2; D is unresolved. V dropped 6 bases and J dropped 4 bases, with 9 bases sitting between them. The CDR3 runs 12 residues. CDR1 is SGHTA and CDR2 is FQGNSA in the germline V gene. CDR3 nucleotides: TGTGCCAGCAGACAGATCCTCTATGGCTACACCTTC. Encoded protein: CASRQILYGYTF.